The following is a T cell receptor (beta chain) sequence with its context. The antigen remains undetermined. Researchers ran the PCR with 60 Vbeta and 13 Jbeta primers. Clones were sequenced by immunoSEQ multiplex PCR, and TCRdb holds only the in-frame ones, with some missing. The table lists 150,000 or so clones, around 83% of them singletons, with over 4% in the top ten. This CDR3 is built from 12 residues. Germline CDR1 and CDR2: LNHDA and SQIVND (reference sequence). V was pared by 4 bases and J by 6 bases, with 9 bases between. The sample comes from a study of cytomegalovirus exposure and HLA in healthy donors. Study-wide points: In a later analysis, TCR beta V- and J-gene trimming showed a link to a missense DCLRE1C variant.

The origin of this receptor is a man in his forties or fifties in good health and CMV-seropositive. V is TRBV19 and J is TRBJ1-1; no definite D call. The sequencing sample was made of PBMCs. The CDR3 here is CASSTRIAEAFF. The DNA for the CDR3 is TGTGCCAGTAGTACAAGAATAGCTGAAGCTTTCTTT. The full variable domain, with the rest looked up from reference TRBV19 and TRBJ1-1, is DGGITQSPKYLFRKEGQNVTLSCEQNLNHDAMYWYRQDPGQGLRLIYYSQIVNDFQKGDIAEGYSVSREKKESFPLTVTSAQKNPTAFYLCASSTRIAEAFFGQGTRLTVV.